This TCR beta chain was documented in a study of CD8+CD57+ T cells in acquired aplastic anemia. As for the study in general: Around 3.5 ug was the average amount of DNA from sorted CD4+ and CD8+ cells. Healthy donors had, on average, around 9.9 million reads for their CD4+ cells.

For CDR3 and TCR beta VDJ profiling, genomic DNA was the template used. TCRdb re-analysed the reads in MiXCR, keeping a single row per CDR3 protein. Seen here are under 150,000 distinct CDR3 sequences, 35% to 50% observed once, and the top ten hold 8.4%. Findings and limits, study-wide: Patients and controls were found to share 25 to 35 CD8+ CDR3 sequences. Statistical testing detected no significant gap in CD8+ Simpson's diversity between patients and controls.

This clonotype was recorded a few times. As yet, its antigen is unknown. This clonotype was obtained from a human donor in good health, serving as a control. Input material: sorted CD4+, CD8+, or CD8+CD57+ T cells (not recorded which) from PBMCs.

As DNA, the CDR3 is TGTGCCAGCTCCCAATCAGGGGGAACTAATGAAAAACTGTTTTTT. It encodes CASSQSGGTNEKLFF. J is TRBJ1-4 and V is TRBV18, with 7 bases that match TRBD1. CDR1 KGHSH and CDR2 LQKENI come from the germline V gene. There are 15 residues in the CDR3. The V gene end was trimmed by 6 bases and the J gene end by 1 base; junction bases not matched to a gene: 5. Combining the CDR3 with reference TRBV18 and TRBJ1-4 gives the whole variable domain NAGVMQNPRHLVRRRGQEARLRCSPMKGHSHVYWYRQLPEEGLKFMVYLQKENIIDESGMPKERFSAEFPKEGPSILRIQQVVRGDSAAYFCASSQSGGTNEKLFFGSGTQLSVL.